The source of this TCR beta chain is a study of blood T cell repertoires in COVID-19. On the study more broadly: Samples taken during acute and convalescent COVID-19 were collected in the United States, Italy and Spain.

Per the germline V gene, CDR1 is LNHNV and CDR2 is YYDKDF (reference sequence). The V segment lost 1 base and the J segment 7 bases; nucleotides outside the gene matches: 6. The CDR3 covers 16 residues. Seattle-derived patients entered the study during active infection and were followed longitudinally. Assay: immunoSEQ multiplex PCR; the TCRdb copy retains only in-frame clones and omits some. This sample has some 38,000 clones, with around 84% found just once. The clonotype originates from a man aged 55 to 70 with COVID-19, enrolled during active disease. Sequencing was done on a sample of peripheral blood. The rearrangement uses TRBV15 and TRBJ2-1; 11 positions agree with TRBD2. The CDR3 protein is CATSRVGSSGRNEQFF. In nucleotides, the CDR3 is TGTGCCACCAGCAGAGTGGGTTCTAGCGGGAGGAATGAGCAGTTCTTC.